The clone carrying this TCR beta chain was detected once. The antigen is not known. These data originate in a study of cytomegalovirus exposure and HLA in healthy donors. Study-level points and caveats: Further analysis was carried out later, and it showed several of the most significant clusters appearing linked to common viral pathogens.

PCR primers comprised 60 Vbeta and 13 Jbeta primers. Sequenced by immunoSEQ multiplex PCR; TCRdb stores in-frame clones only, minus some. Of 110,000 or so clones listed, roughly 80% are singletons. At sampling all donors were nominally healthy, likely with unrecorded immune exposures. What was sequenced was PBMCs. This TCR was recovered from a woman aged 18 to 35 in good health and CMV-seronegative.

The CDR3 sequence is CASSFRGPLYEQYF. The CDR3 coding sequence is TGTGCCAGCAGCTTCCGAGGCCCCCTATACGAGCAGTACTTC. The V gene is TRBV5-6, the J gene TRBJ2-7; D unresolved. Germline CDR1 reads SGHDT; CDR2 reads YYEEEE. There are 14 residues in the CDR3. Trimming removed 2 bases from V and 4 bases from J, with 13 bases in between.